Detailed here is one T cell receptor (beta chain). This CDR3 has 11 amino acids. CDR1 is DFQATT and CDR2 is SNEGSKA in the germline V gene (reference sequence). This sample stems from a study of long-term antiretroviral therapy in people with HIV. A v3.0 immunoSEQ assay was performed at survey level. It was roughly 35,000-50,000 T-cell genomes per sample that sequencing targeted. Clones were sequenced by immunoSEQ multiplex PCR, and TCRdb holds only the in-frame ones, with some missing. The data contain around 26,000 clones, approximately 88% of them singletons. Sequencing used unsorted PBMCs, obtained 4.3 years after starting antiretroviral therapy. The chain uses TRBV20-1 and TRBJ2-1; D might be TRBD2 (6 bases). This clonotype was obtained from a man aged 25 to 40 with HIV. The CDR3, as DNA: TGCGGCGGGGTGGTATACAATGAGCAGTTCTTC. It codes for CGGVVYNEQFF.